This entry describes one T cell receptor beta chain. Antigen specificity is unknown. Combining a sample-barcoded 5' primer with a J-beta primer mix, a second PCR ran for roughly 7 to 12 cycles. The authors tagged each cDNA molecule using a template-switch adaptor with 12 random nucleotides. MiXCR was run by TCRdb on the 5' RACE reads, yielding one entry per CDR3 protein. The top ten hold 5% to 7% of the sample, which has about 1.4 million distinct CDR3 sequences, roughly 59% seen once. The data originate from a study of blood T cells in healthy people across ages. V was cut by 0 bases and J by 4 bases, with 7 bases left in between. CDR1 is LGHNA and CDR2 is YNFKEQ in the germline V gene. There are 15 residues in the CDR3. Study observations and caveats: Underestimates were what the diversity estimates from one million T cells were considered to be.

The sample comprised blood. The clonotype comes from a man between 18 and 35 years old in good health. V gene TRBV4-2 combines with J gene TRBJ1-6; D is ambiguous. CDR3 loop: CASSQEKGYNSPLHF. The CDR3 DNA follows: TGTGCCAGCAGCCAAGAAAAGGGTTATAATTCACCCCTCCACTTT.